The source of this T cell receptor beta chain is a study of T cells in Graves' hyperthyroidism and ophthalmopathy. Study information: The authors collected peripheral blood at initial diagnosis, before any treatment. Study conclusions and caveats: Most thyroid clonotypes that were expanded above 0.001 also turned up in blood.

Comments on this clonotype: What it binds is unknown.

Germline lookup yields CDR1 SGHAT and CDR2 FQNNGV. The CDR3 has 19 amino acids. V lost 5 bases and J lost 5; bases outside the gene matches: 17. Researchers took RNA transcripts and amplified the TCR beta CDR3 regions from them. A set of HTBI primers served as the primers for a first-round RT-PCR of the TCR CDR3. TCRdb re-derived calls from the multiplex PCR reads in MiXCR, one entry per CDR3 protein. The repertoire holds around 700,000 distinct CDR3 sequences, roughly a third seen once, with about a third in the top ten. A patient was excluded if there was uncontrolled infection, other autoimmune disease, pregnancy or lactation.

Sequencing was performed on blood. This sequence joins TRBV11-2 and TRBJ2-2; TRBD1 aligns across 10 bases. This receptor was obtained from a woman aged 40 to 50 with Graves' hyperthyroidism. CDR3 in amino acids: CASSPRDRGIVVSTGELFF. CDR3 bases: TGTGCCAGCAGCCCCCGGGACAGGGGAATCGTCGTTTCAACCGGGGAGCTGTTTTTT.